This TCR beta chain was captured in a study of shared clonotypes between healthy human individuals. Whole-study results and caveats: Compared with clonotypes that all four donors shared, non-shared clonotypes had lower generation probabilities. Sorted-subset samples were not fully sequenced, rarefaction indicated.

For this clone: As yet, its antigen is unknown.

Method: immunoSEQ multiplex PCR; TCRdb's copy keeps in-frame clones and lacks some. The sample has approximately 500,000 clones, about 96% seen once. This clonotype was obtained from a woman under 40 in good health. The sample taken for sequencing was naive CD4+ T cells sorted from blood. Subset defined: CD45RA+ positively selected.

CDR3 in DNA: TGTGCCAGCAGTTACTCGAAGGCACCTTACAATGAGCAGTTCTTC. It yields the protein CASSYSKAPYNEQFF. The chain uses TRBV6-5 and TRBJ2-1; no clear D gene. Deletions cut 0 bases from V and 4 bases from J, with 10 bases between. The CDR3 is 15 amino acids. Germline V gives CDR1 MNHEY, CDR2 SVGAGI.